What follows are 27 T cell receptor beta chains derived from one specimen sequenced in a study of control samples from healthy donors and cancer patients. Data came from immunoSEQ multiplex PCR; TCRdb stores just in-frame clones and leaves some out. The table shows roughly 150,000 clones, with approximately 93% occurring only once. The sequenced sample consisted of blood. The source of these receptors is a man between 50 and 59 years old in good health.

The chain joins TRBV6-6 to TRBJ2-3, with TRBD2 as a possible D gene (5 bases). CDR3 length: 16 amino acids. V lost 0 bases and J lost 0, with 10 bases in between. Per the germline V gene, CDR1 is MNHNY and CDR2 is SVGAGI (reference sequence). CDR3 coding DNA: TGTGCCAGCAGTTACTCTAGCGTTTCTAGCACAGATACGCAGTATTTT. Its translation: CASSYSSVSSTDTQYF.

J is TRBJ2-1 and V is TRBV7-3; 9 nucleotides align to TRBD2. The trim removed 2 bases at V and 6 bases at J, leaving 8 bases unmatched. Germline V gene lookup returns CDR1 SGHTA and CDR2 FQGTGA. The CDR3 covers 16 residues. DNA of the CDR3: TGTGCCAGCAGCTTAGGCTCGGCGGGAGGGGCCAATGAGCAGTTCTTC. This gives the protein CASSLGSAGGANEQFF. Full variable domain (outside the CDR3, taken from reference TRBV7-3 and TRBJ2-1): GAGVSQTPSNKVTEKGKYVELRCDPISGHTALYWYRQSLGQGPEFLIYFQGTGAADDSGLPNDRFFAVRPEGSVSTLKIQRTERGDSAVYLCASSLGSAGGANEQFFGPGTRLTVL.

The chain is built from TRBV2 and TRBJ2-3, with a weak D call TRBD1 (8 bases). The CDR3 is made up of 16 amino acids. Germline V gives CDR1 SNHLY, CDR2 FYNNEI. Trimming took 6 bases from V and 5 from J, leaving 21 bases between them. CDR3 DNA: TGTGCCAGCAGATTAGGATGGACAGGGAGGGTAGATACGCAGTATTTT. The encoded protein is CASRLGWTGRVDTQYF.

The rearrangement links TRBV7-2 to TRBJ1-5; weak D call: TRBD1 (5 bases). Trimming took off 3 bases at V and 0 bases at J, with 9 bases between the two ends. The CDR3 runs to 15 residues. The germline V gene encodes CDR1 SGHTA and CDR2 FQGNSA. For the CDR3, the DNA is TGTGCCAGCAGCTTTCCGGGACGTAGCAATCAGCCCCAGCATTTT. It is translated as CASSFPGRSNQPQHF.

The chain recombines TRBV28 with TRBJ2-7, with TRBD1 matching over 9 bases. The CDR3 totals 14 residues. The germline V gene encodes CDR1 MDHEN and CDR2 SYDVKM. Trimming at V came to 3 bases and at J to 3 bases, leaving 3 bases not matched to a gene. The CDR3 region has the DNA TGTGCCAGCAGTTTCCTGGACAGGGGCTACGAGCAGTACTTC. It yields the protein CASSFLDRGYEQYF.

This chain links TRBV4-2 with TRBJ2-3; TRBD2 matches 9 bases. The CDR3 is made up of 18 amino acids. The germline CDR1 and CDR2 sequences are LGHNA and YNFKEQ. V gave up 0 bases and J gave up 1 base; unmatched junction bases: 8. DNA for the CDR3: TGTGCCAGCAGCCAAGACCAGGGGCGGGAGGGCCGCACAGATACGCAGTATTTT. This codes for CASSQDQGREGRTDTQYF.

CDR3 loop: CASSLYGGATEAFF. The CDR3 nucleotides read TGTGCCAGCAGCTTATACGGGGGGGCCACTGAAGCTTTCTTT. The chain combines TRBV11-2 with TRBJ1-1; D might be TRBD1 (6 bases). CDR1 and CDR2 from the germline V gene are SGHAT and FQNNGV. The CDR3 has 14 amino acids. V was pared by 2 bases and J by 4 bases, with 11 bases between. Full variable domain (remainder filled in from reference TRBV11-2 and TRBJ1-1): EAGVAQSPRYKIIEKRQSVAFWCNPISGHATLYWYQQILGQGPKLLIQFQNNGVVDDSQLPKDRFSAERLKGVDSTLKIQPAKLEDSAVYLCASSLYGGATEAFFGQGTRLTVV.

The chain employs TRBV24-1 and TRBJ1-3; weak D call: TRBD1 (5 bases). The germline V gene encodes CDR1 KGHDR and CDR2 SFDVKD. The CDR3 has 13 amino acids. Trimming cost V 7 bases and J 3 bases, with 9 bases left between them. This CDR3 is CATSLRGGNTIYF. The DNA of the CDR3 is TGTGCCACCAGCCTAAGGGGTGGAAACACCATATATTTT.

J is TRBJ1-6 and V is TRBV28; D is perhaps TRBD1 (6 bases). The CDR3 has 13 residues. V was shortened by 8 bases and J by 7 bases, with 12 bases between the two germline ends. The germline V gene has CDR1 MDHEN and CDR2 SYDVKM. As DNA, the CDR3 is TGTGCCAGCGGGGGCAGGCTGAATTCACCCCTCCACTTT. Protein product: CASGGRLNSPLHF.

The chain is built from TRBV5-1 and TRBJ2-7; 8 bases fit TRBD2. CDR3 size: 15 residues. V lost 0 bases and J lost 5; bases outside the gene matches: 7. Germline V CDR1 and CDR2: SGHRS, YFSETQ. In DNA, the CDR3 is TGCGCCAGCAGCTTGGTGGGCGGGAGGAACCACGAGCAGTACTTC. Amino acid sequence: CASSLVGGRNHEQYF. The variable domain in full, completed from reference TRBV5-1 and TRBJ2-7, reads KAGVTQTPRYLIKTRGQQVTLSCSPISGHRSVSWYQQTPGQGLQFLFEYFSETQRNKGNFPGRFSGRQFSNSRSEMNVSTLELGDSALYLCASSLVGGRNHEQYFGPGTRLTVT.

This chain uses TRBV5-1 with TRBJ2-5, with TRBD2 matching 10 bases. This CDR3 is built from 16 residues. The germline V gene encodes CDR1 SGHRS and CDR2 YFSETQ. J was trimmed by 5 bases and V by 0 bases; bases with no gene match: 7. The CDR3 is CASSLEGLAELETQYF. Written as DNA, the CDR3 is TGCGCCAGCAGCTTGGAAGGACTAGCGGAATTGGAGACCCAGTACTTC.

The rearrangement uses TRBV28 and TRBJ2-3; possibly TRBD2 for D (5 bases). Germline CDR1 is MDHEN and CDR2 is SYDVKM. The CDR3 is made up of 17 amino acids. The V end lost 4 bases, the J end lost 1 base, and 18 bases lay between the germline ends. As DNA, the CDR3 is TGTGCCAGCAGTTCATATCGGGCTTCGAGGGGCACAGATACGCAGTATTTT. The encoded protein is CASSSYRASRGTDTQYF.

The chain employs TRBV18 and TRBJ2-3; no definite D call. The CDR3 is made up of 14 amino acids. In germline, CDR1 is KGHSH, CDR2 LQKENI. Trimming cost V 0 bases and J 0 bases, with 4 bases left between them. The CDR3 DNA follows: TGTGCCAGCTCACCACCCTCTAGCACAGATACGCAGTATTTT. Translating it yields CASSPPSSTDTQYF.

The rearrangement uses TRBV5-4 and TRBJ2-3, with no clear D. The CDR3 runs to 13 residues. Germline assignment: CDR1 SGHNT and CDR2 YYREEE (reference sequence). Trimming removed 4 bases at V and 4 bases at J, with 10 bases between. The CDR3 coding sequence is TGTGCCAGCAGCCTGGGCGGTCCAGATACGCAGTATTTT. It specifies CASSLGGPDTQYF.

The chain couples TRBV30 to TRBJ2-6, with D uncertain. V dropped 2 bases and J dropped 4 bases, with 18 bases sitting between them. From germline, CDR1 is GTSNPN and CDR2 SVGIG (reference sequence). This CDR3 spans 17 amino acids. The DNA of the CDR3 is TGTGCCTGGAGTAATCGGATCTACAAGGCCGGGGCCAACGTCCTGACTTTC. Amino acids: CAWSNRIYKAGANVLTF. Using reference TRBV30 and TRBJ2-6 for the parts outside the CDR3, the full variable domain is SQTIHQWPATLVQPVGSPLSLECTVEGTSNPNLYWYRQAAGRGLQLLFYSVGIGQISSEVPQNLSASRPQDRQFILSSKKLLLSDSGFYLCAWSNRIYKAGANVLTFGAGSRLTVL.

The chain combines TRBV18 with TRBJ2-2, with a possible D match to TRBD2 (5 bases). The V end lost 0 bases, the J end lost 4 bases, and 12 bases lay between the germline ends. In germline, CDR1 is KGHSH, CDR2 LQKENI. CDR3 length: 16 residues. CDR3 nucleotides: TGTGCCAGCTCACCACCCGATCTAGCTAGCACCGGGGAGCTGTTTTTT. The encoded protein is CASSPPDLASTGELFF.

This chain joins TRBV5-1 and TRBJ2-3; D ambiguous. The V end lost 6 bases, the J end lost 0 bases, and 11 bases lay between the germline ends. CDR1 and CDR2 from the germline V gene are SGHRS and YFSETQ. This CDR3 is built from 14 residues. The CDR3 coding sequence is TGCGCCAGCAATGAAGCGTCTAGCACAGATACGCAGTATTTT. Translated: CASNEASSTDTQYF.

This chain uses TRBV3-1 (or the pseudogene TRBV3-2) with TRBJ1-3; no definite D call. The germline V gene has CDR1 LGHDT and CDR2 YNNKEL (reference sequence). Trimming pared 5 bases from V and 0 bases from J, leaving 14 bases between. The CDR3 length is 16 residues. Here the CDR3 reads CASSGRTAVSGNTIYF. The CDR3 DNA reads TGTGCCAGCAGCGGTAGGACTGCTGTCTCTGGAAACACCATATATTTT.

The genes are TRBV7-3 and TRBJ1-1; D unresolved. This CDR3 has 15 residues. Germline V CDR1 and CDR2: SGHTA, FQGTGA. V dropped 5 bases and J dropped 3 bases, with 16 bases sitting between them. The CDR3, as DNA: TGTGCCAGCAGCGCCCATAAGGGCTTTCACACTGAAGCTTTCTTT. Protein product: CASSAHKGFHTEAFF.

This clone was recorded a few times. The V call is TRBV5-1, the J call TRBJ1-6, with 11 bases that match TRBD1. CDR1 and CDR2 (germline): SGHRS, YFSETQ. V trimming: 4 bases; J trimming: 8 bases; junction bases outside the gene matches: 2. The CDR3 is made up of 14 amino acids. The CDR3 spells CASSAGQGDSPLHF. CDR3 DNA: TGCGCCAGCAGCGCGGGACAGGGGGATTCACCCCTCCACTTT.

This sequence joins TRBV11-2 and TRBJ2-5; 10 nucleotides match TRBD2. V shed 1 base and J 5 bases; nucleotides not matched to a gene: 7. This CDR3 has 16 residues. Germline V lookup: CDR1 SGHAT, CDR2 FQNNGV. The CDR3 DNA follows: TGTGCCAGCAGCTTAGGAGCGGGAGGGCCGGTGGAGACCCAGTACTTC. This sequence encodes CASSLGAGGPVETQYF.

Only one count was recorded for this clone. V is TRBV30 and J is TRBJ1-4; the match to TRBD1 covers 7 bases. Per germline, CDR1 GTSNPN and CDR2 SVGIG (reference sequence). V gave up 1 base and J gave up 8 bases; unmatched junction bases: 7. The CDR3 has 14 amino acids. Written as DNA, the CDR3 is TGTGCCTGGAGTGCGAGGGGGCGGTGGGAAAAACTGTTTTTT. It encodes CAWSARGRWEKLFF.

The V and J genes are TRBV6-6 and TRBJ2-7, with 8 nucleotides matching TRBD1. The CDR3 has 12 residues. CDR1 MNHNY and CDR2 SVGAGI come from the germline V gene (reference sequence). Trimming took 6 bases from V and 4 from J; bases not matched to a gene: 2. CDR3 protein: CASRDRDYEQYF. In DNA form, the CDR3 reads TGTGCCAGCAGGGACAGGGATTACGAGCAGTACTTC.

This rearrangement joins TRBV5-1 to TRBJ2-3; 8 bases are a match to TRBD1. Looked up from germline, CDR1 is SGHRS and CDR2 is YFSETQ. The ends lost 5 bases at V and 0 bases at J; junction bases unmatched: 5. This CDR3 region has 15 residues. The CDR3 protein is CASRPRDRSTDTQYF. The CDR3 nucleotides read TGCGCCAGCAGGCCCCGGGACAGGAGCACAGATACGCAGTATTTT.

This chain links TRBV6-5 with TRBJ1-6; TRBD1 agrees at 7 bases. Trimming at V came to 2 bases and at J to 8 bases, leaving 3 bases not matched to a gene. Per the germline V gene, CDR1 is MNHEY and CDR2 is SVGAGI. The CDR3 runs to 14 residues. The CDR3 bases are TGTGCCAGCAGTTACAGAGGGGGCCATTCACCCCTCCACTTT. It yields the protein CASSYRGGHSPLHF.

The V gene is TRBV5-1, the J gene TRBJ1-4; 7 bases are a match to TRBD1. V was pared by 1 base and J by 4 bases, with 7 bases of the junction left unmatched. Germline V lookup: CDR1 SGHRS, CDR2 YFSETQ. The CDR3 totals 16 residues. This CDR3 is CASSLNTGTVNEKLFF. CDR3 in DNA: TGCGCCAGCAGCTTGAATACCGGGACAGTTAATGAAAAACTGTTTTTT.

The chain employs TRBV27 and TRBJ1-2; D not resolved. The germline CDR1 and CDR2 sequences are MNHEY and SMNVEV (reference sequence). The CDR3 sequence is 12 residues long. V was cut by 6 bases and J by 5 bases, with 10 bases left in between. The DNA of the CDR3 is TGTGCCAGCAGCATGGACGGGTATGGCTACACCTTC. It codes for CASSMDGYGYTF.